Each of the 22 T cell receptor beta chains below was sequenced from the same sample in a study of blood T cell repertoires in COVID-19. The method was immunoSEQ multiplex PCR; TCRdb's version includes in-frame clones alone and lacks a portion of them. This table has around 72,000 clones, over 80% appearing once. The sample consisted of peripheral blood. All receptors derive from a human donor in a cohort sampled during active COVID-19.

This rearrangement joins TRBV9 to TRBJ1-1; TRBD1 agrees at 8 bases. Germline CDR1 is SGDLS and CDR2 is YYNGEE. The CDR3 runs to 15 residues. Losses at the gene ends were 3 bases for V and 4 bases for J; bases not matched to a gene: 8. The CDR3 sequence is CASSAYRGGGTEAFF. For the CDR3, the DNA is TGTGCCAGCAGCGCCTACAGGGGGGGAGGCACTGAAGCTTTCTTT.

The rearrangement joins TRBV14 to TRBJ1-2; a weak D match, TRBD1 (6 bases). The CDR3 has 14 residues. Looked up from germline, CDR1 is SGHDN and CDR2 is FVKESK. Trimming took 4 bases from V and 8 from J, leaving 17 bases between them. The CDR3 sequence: CASSLAGGRGGYTF. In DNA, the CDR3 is TGTGCCAGCAGCCTAGCTGGGGGCAGGGGCGGCTACACCTTC.

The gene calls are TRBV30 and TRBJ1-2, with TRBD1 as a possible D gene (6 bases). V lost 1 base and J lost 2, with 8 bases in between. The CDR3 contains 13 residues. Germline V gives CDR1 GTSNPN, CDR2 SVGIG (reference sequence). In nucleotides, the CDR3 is TGTGCCTGGAGTGCTGGGGGCAACTATGGCTACACCTTC. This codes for CAWSAGGNYGYTF.

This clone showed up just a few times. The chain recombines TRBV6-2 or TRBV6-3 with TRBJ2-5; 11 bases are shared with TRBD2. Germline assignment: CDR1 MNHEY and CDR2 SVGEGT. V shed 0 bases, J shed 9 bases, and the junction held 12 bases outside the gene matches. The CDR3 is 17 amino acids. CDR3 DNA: TGTGCCAGCAGTTACTCGCGGGGTAGCGGGGGGGCGTTGGCCCAGTACTTC. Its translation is CASSYSRGSGGALAQYF.

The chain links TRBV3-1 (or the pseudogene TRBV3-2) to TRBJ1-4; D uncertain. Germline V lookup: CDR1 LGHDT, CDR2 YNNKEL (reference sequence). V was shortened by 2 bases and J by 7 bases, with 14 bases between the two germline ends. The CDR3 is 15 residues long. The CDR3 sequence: CASSQWRPGSEKLFF. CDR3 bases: TGTGCCAGCAGCCAATGGAGGCCGGGGAGTGAAAAACTGTTTTTT.

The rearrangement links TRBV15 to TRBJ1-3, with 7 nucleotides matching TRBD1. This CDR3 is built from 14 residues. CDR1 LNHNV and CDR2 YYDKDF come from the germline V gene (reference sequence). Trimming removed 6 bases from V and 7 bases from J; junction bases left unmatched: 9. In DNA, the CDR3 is TGTGCCACCAGAAGACAGGGAATGGTTAACACCATATATTTT. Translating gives CATRRQGMVNTIYF.

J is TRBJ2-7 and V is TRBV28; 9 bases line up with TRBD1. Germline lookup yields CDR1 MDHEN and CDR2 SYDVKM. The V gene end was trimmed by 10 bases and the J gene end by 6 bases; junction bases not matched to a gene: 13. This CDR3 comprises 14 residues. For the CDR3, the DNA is TGTGCCATAAATCTCGGGACAGGGTCCGGCGAGCAGTACTTC. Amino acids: CAINLGTGSGEQYF.

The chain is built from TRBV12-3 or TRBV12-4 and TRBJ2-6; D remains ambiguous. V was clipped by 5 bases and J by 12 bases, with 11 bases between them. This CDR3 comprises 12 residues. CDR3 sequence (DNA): TGTGCCAGCAGTATCATGTCCAGCGTCCTGACTTTC. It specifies CASSIMSSVLTF.

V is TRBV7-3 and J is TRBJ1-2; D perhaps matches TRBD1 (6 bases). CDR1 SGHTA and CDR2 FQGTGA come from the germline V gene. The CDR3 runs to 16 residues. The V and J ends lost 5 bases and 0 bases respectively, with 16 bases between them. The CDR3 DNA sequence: TGTGCCAGCAGCCTCCGTCGGGGGGCCCCTAACTATGGCTACACCTTC. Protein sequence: CASSLRRGAPNYGYTF.

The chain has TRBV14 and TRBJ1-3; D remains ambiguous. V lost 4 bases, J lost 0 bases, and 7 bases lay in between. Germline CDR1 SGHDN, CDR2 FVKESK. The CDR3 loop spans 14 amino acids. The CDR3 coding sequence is TGTGCCAGCAGCCCGGGTTACTCTGGAAACACCATATATTTT. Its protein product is CASSPGYSGNTIYF.

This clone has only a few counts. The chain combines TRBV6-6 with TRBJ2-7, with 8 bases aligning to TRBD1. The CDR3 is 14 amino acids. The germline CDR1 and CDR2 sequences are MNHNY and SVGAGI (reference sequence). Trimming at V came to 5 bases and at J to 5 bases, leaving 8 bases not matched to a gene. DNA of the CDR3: TGTGCCAGCAGTGACCGACAGGGGATCGACGAGCAGTACTTC. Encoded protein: CASSDRQGIDEQYF.

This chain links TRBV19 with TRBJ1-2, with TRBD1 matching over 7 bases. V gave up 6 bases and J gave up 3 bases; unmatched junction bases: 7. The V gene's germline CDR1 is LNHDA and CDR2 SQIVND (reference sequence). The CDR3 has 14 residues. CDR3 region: CASRRYRGDYGYTF. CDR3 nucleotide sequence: TGTGCCAGTAGGAGGTACAGGGGCGACTATGGCTACACCTTC.

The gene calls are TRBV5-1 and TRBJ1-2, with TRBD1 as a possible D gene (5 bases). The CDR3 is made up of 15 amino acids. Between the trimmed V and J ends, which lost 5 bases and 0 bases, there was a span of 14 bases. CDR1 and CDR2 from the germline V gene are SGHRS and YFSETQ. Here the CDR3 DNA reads TGCGCCAGCAGGTACGACAGCTTAGCTAACTATGGCTACACCTTC. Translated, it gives CASRYDSLANYGYTF.

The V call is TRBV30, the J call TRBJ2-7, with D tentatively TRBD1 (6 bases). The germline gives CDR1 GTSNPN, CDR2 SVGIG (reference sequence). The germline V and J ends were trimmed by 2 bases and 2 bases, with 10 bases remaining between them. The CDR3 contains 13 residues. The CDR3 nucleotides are TGTGCCTGGAGTAGGGACACGCCCTACGAGCAGTACTTC. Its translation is CAWSRDTPYEQYF.

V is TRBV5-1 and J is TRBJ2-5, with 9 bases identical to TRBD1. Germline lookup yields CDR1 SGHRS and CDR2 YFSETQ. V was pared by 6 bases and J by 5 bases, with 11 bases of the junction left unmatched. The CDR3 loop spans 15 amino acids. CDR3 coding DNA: TGCGCCAGCACCACCGGGACAGGGAACGGGGAGACCCAGTACTTC. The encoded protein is CASTTGTGNGETQYF.

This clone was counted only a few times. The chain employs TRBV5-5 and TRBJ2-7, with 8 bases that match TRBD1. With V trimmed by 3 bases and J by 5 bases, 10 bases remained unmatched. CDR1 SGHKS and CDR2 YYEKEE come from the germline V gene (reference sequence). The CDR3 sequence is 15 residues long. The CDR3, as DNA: TGTGCCAGCAGCTCGGTGGACAGGGACATGAACGAGCAGTACTTC. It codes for CASSSVDRDMNEQYF.

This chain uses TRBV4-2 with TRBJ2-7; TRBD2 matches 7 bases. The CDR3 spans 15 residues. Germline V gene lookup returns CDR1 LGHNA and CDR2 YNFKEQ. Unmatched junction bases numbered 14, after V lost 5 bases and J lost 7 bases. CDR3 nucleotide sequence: TGTGCCAGCAGCGTGGTAGCGGGTCCGGGACGAGAGCAGTACTTC. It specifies CASSVVAGPGREQYF.

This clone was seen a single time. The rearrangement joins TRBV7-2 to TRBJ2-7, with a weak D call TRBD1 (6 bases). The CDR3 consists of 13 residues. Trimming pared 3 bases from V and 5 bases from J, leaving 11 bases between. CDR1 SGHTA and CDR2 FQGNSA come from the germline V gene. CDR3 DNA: TGTGCCAGCAGCTTGCAGGGGAGACACGAGCAGTACTTC. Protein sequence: CASSLQGRHEQYF.

The CDR3 sequence: CASSLLAGGDKGTQYF. DNA for the CDR3: TGCGCCAGCAGCCTACTAGCGGGGGGAGACAAAGGGACCCAGTACTTC. The gene calls are TRBV5-1 and TRBJ2-5; 12 bases line up with TRBD2. V trimming: 4 bases; J trimming: 7 bases; junction bases outside the gene matches: 11. The CDR3 covers 16 residues. Germline values: CDR1 SGHRS, CDR2 YFSETQ.

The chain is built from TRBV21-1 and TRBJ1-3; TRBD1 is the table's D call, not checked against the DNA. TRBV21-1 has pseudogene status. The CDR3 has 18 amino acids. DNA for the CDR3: TGTGCCAGCAGCACAATAGGGACAGGGGGCTTCTCTGGAAACACCATATATTTT. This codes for CASSTIGTGGFSGNTIYF.

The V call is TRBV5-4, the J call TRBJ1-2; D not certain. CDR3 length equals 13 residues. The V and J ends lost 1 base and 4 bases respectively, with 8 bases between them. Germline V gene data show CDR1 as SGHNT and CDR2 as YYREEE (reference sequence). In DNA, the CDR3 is TGTGCCAGCAGCTTGTGGCAGTCCTATGGCTACACCTTC. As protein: CASSLWQSYGYTF.

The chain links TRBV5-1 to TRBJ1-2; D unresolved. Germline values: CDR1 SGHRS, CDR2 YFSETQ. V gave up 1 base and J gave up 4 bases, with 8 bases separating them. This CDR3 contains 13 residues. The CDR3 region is CASSLFNSYGYTF. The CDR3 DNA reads TGCGCCAGCAGCTTGTTCAACAGCTATGGCTACACCTTC.